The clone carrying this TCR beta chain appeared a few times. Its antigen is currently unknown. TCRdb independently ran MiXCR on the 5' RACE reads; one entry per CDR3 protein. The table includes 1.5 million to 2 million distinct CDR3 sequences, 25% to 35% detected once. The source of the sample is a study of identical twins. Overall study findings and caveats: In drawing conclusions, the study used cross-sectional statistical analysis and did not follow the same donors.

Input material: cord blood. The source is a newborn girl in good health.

The CDR3 is CASSFLPDSPLHF. The CDR3, as DNA: TGTGCCAGCAGTTTTTTGCCGGACTCACCCCTCCACTTT. V is TRBV27 and J is TRBJ1-6; D is undetermined. The germline V gene encodes CDR1 MNHEY and CDR2 SMNVEV (reference sequence). The CDR3 runs 13 residues. The V gene lost 3 bases and the J gene lost 10 bases, with 10 bases spanning the gap.